These 26 T cell receptor beta chains came from one sample sequenced in a study of T and B cells in COVID-19 patients. TRB rearrangements were amplified by multiplex PCR with BIOMED2 TRB-A/B primers. TCRdb recomputed calls from the multiplex PCR reads with MiXCR, one row per CDR3 protein. Of several thousand distinct CDR3 sequences in the sample, around 23% were seen once. Each TRB amplification used about 250-550 ng of genomic DNA from blood. Sequenced sample: blood. The receptors shown here come from a human donor with active COVID-19.

This clonotype is labeled medium-sized (0.01 to 0.1%). The CDR3 DNA reads TGTGCCAGCAGTGAAGCGGCCCTGGCCCTGGGGGATACGCAGTATTTT. Amino acids: CASSEAALALGDTQYF. The chain recombines TRBV6-1 with TRBJ2-3; D is uncertain. V was cut by 0 bases and J by 6 bases, with 16 bases left in between. The CDR3 is 16 amino acids. Germline lookup yields CDR1 MNHNS and CDR2 SASEGT.

Of note for this clonotype: A much larger clone differs by one base, so this may be a read error. The rearrangement joins TRBV6-2 or TRBV6-3 to TRBJ2-1; tentatively, D is TRBD2 (6 bases). CDR1 is MNHEY and CDR2 is SVGEGT in the germline V gene. The CDR3 contains 13 residues. V was pared by 5 bases and J by 9 bases, with 14 bases between. As DNA, the CDR3 is TGTGCCAGCAGTCCAGGACTAACGGGTGAGCAGTTCTTC. This codes for CASSPGLTGEQFF.

This clonotype is labeled as medium-sized (0.01 to 0.1%). The CDR3 end shows no conserved phenylalanine or tryptophan, and so a read error is likely. It is unclear where the CDR3 begins or ends on the DNA, so no DNA is shown, and the CDR3 is as TCRdb lists it. V is TRBV6-2 or TRBV6-3 and J is TRBJ2-3; the table's TRBD2 call for D was not verified on the DNA. The CDR3 spans 8 residues, counting both ends. Germline CDR1 and CDR2: MNHEY and SVGEGT. The CDR3 sequence is CASSYEGA.

The V and J genes are TRBV28 and TRBJ1-1, with unresolved D. Trimming took off 4 bases at V and 7 bases at J, with 22 bases between the two ends. This CDR3 comprises 16 residues. Germline V gives CDR1 MDHEN, CDR2 SYDVKM. In DNA, the CDR3 is TGTGCCAGCAGTTCGCCTTTCCCCGGCAGCCAGTATGAAGCTTTCTTT. Translated: CASSSPFPGSQYEAFF. The variable domain in full, completed from reference TRBV28 and TRBJ1-1, reads DVKVTQSSRYLVKRTGEKVFLECVQDMDHENMFWYRQDPGLGLRLIYFSYDVKMKEKGDIPEGYSVSREKKERFSLILESASTNQTSMYLCASSSPFPGSQYEAFFGQGTRLTVV.

This clonotype is medium-sized in the sample. This chain uses TRBV5-4 with TRBJ2-1; 9 bases are a match to TRBD2. CDR1 SGHNT and CDR2 YYREEE come from the germline V gene (reference sequence). The CDR3 covers 16 residues. Trimming at V came to 0 bases and at J to 2 bases, leaving 3 bases not matched to a gene. The CDR3 loop is CASSLEGGRAYNEQFF. CDR3 bases: TGTGCCAGCAGCTTGGAAGGCGGGAGGGCCTACAATGAGCAGTTCTTC.

Judged by abundance, this clonotype is medium-sized (0.01 to 0.1%). The chain couples TRBV18 to TRBJ2-1; 7 bases agree with TRBD1. Germline V lookup: CDR1 KGHSH, CDR2 LQKENI. CDR3 length equals 15 residues. The V segment lost 2 bases and the J segment 4 bases; nucleotides outside the gene matches: 5. In nucleotides, the CDR3 is TGTGCCAGCTCACCAGGGGACAGCCTTTACAATGAGCAGTTCTTC. It yields the protein CASSPGDSLYNEQFF.

Relative to its sample, this clonotype is medium-sized (0.01 to 0.1%). The chain joins TRBV7-9 to TRBJ2-1, with 7 bases that match TRBD1. Losses at the gene ends were 5 bases for V and 7 bases for J; bases not matched to a gene: 5. The V gene's germline CDR1 is SEHNR and CDR2 FQNEAQ (reference sequence). The CDR3 length is 13 residues. CDR3 nucleotides: TGTGCCAGCAGCGCTAACAGGGGTAATGAGCAGTTCTTC. As protein: CASSANRGNEQFF.

Regarding this clonotype: One base away lies a much larger clone, so this may be a sequencing read error. J is TRBJ1-4 and V is TRBV6-1; D perhaps matches TRBD1 (6 bases). From germline, CDR1 is MNHNS and CDR2 SASEGT. This CDR3 comprises 18 residues. CDR3 nucleotide sequence: TGTGCCAGCAGTGGACACACAGGGTTCAGTCCCACTAATAAAAAACTGTTTTTT. Translation: CASSGHTGFSPTNKKLFF.

By sample fraction, this clonotype is medium-sized. The V and J genes are TRBV27 and TRBJ2-7, with 7 bases identical to TRBD1. CDR1 and CDR2 from the germline V gene are MNHEY and SMNVEV (reference sequence). V shed 1 base, J shed 3 bases, and the junction held 6 bases outside the gene matches. The CDR3 sequence is 15 residues long. The chain's CDR3 is CASSLYAGGNYEQYF. The CDR3 DNA follows: TGTGCCAGCAGTTTATATGCAGGGGGAAACTACGAGCAGTACTTC.

Comments on this clonotype: This may arise from a read error, as a much more abundant clone is one base away. The J gene is TRBJ1-2, the V gene TRBV27; D ambiguous. The V and J ends lost 6 bases and 0 bases respectively, with 17 bases between them. The CDR3 runs 16 residues. From germline, CDR1 is MNHEY and CDR2 SMNVEV (reference sequence). The CDR3 sequence: CASSLDGYRANYGYTF. The CDR3 DNA follows: TGTGCCAGCAGCCTCGACGGTTACAGAGCTAACTATGGCTACACCTTC.

This clonotype was detected a few times. The chain employs TRBV7-2 and TRBJ1-2; 7 positions match TRBD1. In germline, CDR1 is SGHTA, CDR2 FQGNSA. The junction had 11 bases not matched to a gene; V was cut back by 5 bases and J by 8 bases. The CDR3 runs to 14 residues. The CDR3 region has the DNA TGTGCCAGCAGCGCACAGGGGTCGAGGAAGGGCTACACCTTC. Amino acid sequence: CASSAQGSRKGYTF. The whole variable domain, filled in from reference TRBV7-2 and TRBJ1-2, reads GAGVSQSPSNKVTEKGKDVELRCDPISGHTALYWYRQSLGQGLEFLIYFQGNSAPDKSGLPSDRFSAERTGGSVSTLTIQRTQQEDSAVYLCASSAQGSRKGYTFGSGTRLTVV.

This clonotype is labeled as medium-sized (0.01 to 0.1%). CDR3 sequence: CASSPLVKETQYF. DNA of the CDR3: TGTGCCAGCTCACCCCTAGTCAAAGAGACCCAGTACTTC. The chain joins TRBV18 to TRBJ2-5, with D hard to call. V was trimmed by 3 bases and J by 3 bases, leaving 8 bases between them. The germline gives CDR1 KGHSH, CDR2 LQKENI. CDR3 length: 13 residues.

This clonotype is deemed medium-sized. The CDR3 coding sequence is TGTGCCTGGAAAGGGGGGCGCGGAGCTTTCTTT. Translation gives CAWKGGRGAFF. The genes are TRBV30 and TRBJ1-1, with a tentative D call TRBD1 (6 bases). CDR3 length: 11 residues. In germline, CDR1 is GTSNPN, CDR2 SVGIG (reference sequence). The V end lost 4 bases, the J end lost 10 bases, and 13 bases lay between the germline ends.

The chain uses TRBV2 and TRBJ2-2, with D hard to call. This CDR3 is built from 14 residues. CDR1 is SNHLY and CDR2 is FYNNEI in the germline V gene. V lost 2 bases to trimming and J lost 5 bases, with 9 bases between them. The CDR3: CASSERLVTGELFF. CDR3 DNA sequence: TGTGCCAGCAGTGAAAGGCTAGTGACCGGGGAGCTGTTTTTT. The full variable domain, its missing parts supplied by reference TRBV2 and TRBJ2-2, is EPEVTQTPSHQVTQMGQEVILRCVPISNHLYFYWYRQILGQKVEFLVSFYNNEISEKSEIFDDQFSVERPDGSNFTLKIRSTKLEDSAMYFCASSERLVTGELFFGEGSRLTVL.

The CDR3 DNA reads TGTGCCTGGAGGGGACTTACTAGCACAGATACGCAGTATTTT. Protein: CAWRGLTSTDTQYF. The chain carries TRBV30 and TRBJ2-3, with TRBD2 as a possible D gene (6 bases). CDR1 and CDR2 (germline): GTSNPN, SVGIG (reference sequence). The CDR3 totals 14 residues. Trimming shortened V by 3 bases and J by 0 bases, and 10 bases separated the two germline ends.

By sample share, this clonotype is medium-sized. The J gene is TRBJ1-5, the V gene TRBV30; 7 bases align to TRBD1. Germline values: CDR1 GTSNPN, CDR2 SVGIG (reference sequence). V dropped 2 bases and J dropped 3; count of bases not matched to a gene: 1. The CDR3 spans 13 residues. This CDR3 reads CAWSTGANQPQHF. The CDR3 DNA follows: TGTGCCTGGAGTACAGGGGCCAATCAGCCCCAGCATTTT.

By sample share, this clonotype is medium-sized. The CDR3 DNA follows: TGTGCCTGGAGTGTAATTAATCTAGTCAATGAGCAGTTCTTC. It is translated as CAWSVINLVNEQFF. This sequence joins TRBV30 and TRBJ2-1, with D unresolved. From germline, CDR1 is GTSNPN and CDR2 SVGIG (reference sequence). The V and J ends lost 0 bases and 6 bases respectively, with 12 bases between them. This CDR3 region has 14 residues.

By its share, this clonotype is medium-sized (0.01 to 0.1%). The chain links TRBV19 to TRBJ1-3; possible D gene TRBD1, 5 bases. Germline lookup yields CDR1 LNHDA and CDR2 SQIVND (reference sequence). The CDR3 contains 13 residues. Deletions cut 8 bases from V and 4 bases from J, with 12 bases between. The CDR3 is CASRGTGGNTIYF. CDR3 in DNA: TGTGCCAGTCGGGGGACGGGGGGAAACACCATATATTTT.

The chain combines TRBV20-1 with TRBJ2-1; 14 bases map to TRBD2. Germline CDR1 DFQATT, CDR2 SNEGSKA (reference sequence). The CDR3 extends over 14 amino acids. V was clipped by 6 bases and J by 7 bases; unmatched bases: 5. This CDR3 reads CSAGTSGRWNEQFF. The CDR3 DNA reads TGCAGTGCAGGGACTAGCGGGAGATGGAATGAGCAGTTCTTC.

V is TRBV19 and J is TRBJ2-1; D unclear. Trimming took 3 bases from V and 7 from J, leaving 10 bases between them. Germline CDR1 reads LNHDA; CDR2 reads SQIVND (reference sequence). The CDR3 is made up of 13 amino acids. CDR3 bases: TGTGCCAGTAGTATTGGGCCTTTGAATGAGCAGTTCTTC. This translates into CASSIGPLNEQFF. Together with reference TRBV19 and TRBJ2-1, the CDR3 gives the full variable domain: DGGITQSPKYLFRKEGQNVTLSCEQNLNHDAMYWYRQDPGQGLRLIYYSQIVNDFQKGDIAEGYSVSREKKESFPLTVTSAQKNPTAFYLCASSIGPLNEQFFGPGTRLTVL.

This clonotype appeared a single time. A read error may explain this, as a much larger clone is one base away. V and J are TRBV5-4 and TRBJ2-1; 9 positions match TRBD2. With 1 base clipped from V and 5 bases from J, the junction kept 4 bases outside the gene matches. This CDR3 contains 15 residues. Germline V gene lookup returns CDR1 SGHNT and CDR2 YYREEE (reference sequence). For the CDR3, the DNA is TGTGCCAGCAGCTTGTGGGGCGGGAGGGACAATGAGCAGTTCTTC. Amino acid sequence: CASSLWGGRDNEQFF. Full variable domain (rest looked up from reference TRBV5-4 and TRBJ2-1): ETGVTQSPTHLIKTRGQQVTLRCSSQSGHNTVSWYQQALGQGPQFIFQYYREEENGRGNFPPRFSGLQFPNYSSELNVNALELDDSALYLCASSLWGGRDNEQFFGPGTRLTVL.

In this sample, this clonotype is medium-sized. The rearrangement links TRBV6-5 to TRBJ1-2; a weak D match, TRBD1 (5 bases). CDR1 and CDR2 (germline): MNHEY, SVGAGI. Trimming cost V 7 bases and J 1 base, with 7 bases left between them. This CDR3 is 12 amino acids long. The CDR3 DNA reads as TGTGCCAGCACCGGGGGTAACTATGGCTACACCTTC. This sequence encodes CASTGGNYGYTF.

Of note for this clonotype: A clone one base away is much larger, so this may be a read error. The chain couples TRBV27 to TRBJ1-1; no reliable D call. This CDR3 has 17 amino acids. The germline V gene encodes CDR1 MNHEY and CDR2 SMNVEV (reference sequence). V shed 3 bases and J shed 0 bases, with 17 bases lying between them. The CDR3 DNA reads TGTGCCAGCAGTTTCGTGAGCGGTACGGTTTTGAACACTGAAGCTTTCTTT. It yields the protein CASSFVSGTVLNTEAFF.

In its sample, this clonotype ranks as medium-sized. This chain links TRBV27 with TRBJ1-1; D gene uncertain. CDR1 MNHEY and CDR2 SMNVEV come from the germline V gene (reference sequence). This CDR3 comprises 12 residues. The ends were cut back, 5 bases at V and 5 bases at J, with 9 bases in the middle. The CDR3 region is CASSTGRTEAFF. In DNA form, the CDR3 reads TGTGCCAGCAGTACTGGACGGACTGAAGCTTTCTTT.

By share, this clonotype counts as medium-sized. J is TRBJ1-6 and V is TRBV29-1, with D perhaps TRBD1 (6 bases). V shed 0 bases and J shed 10 bases, with 7 bases lying between them. Germline assignment: CDR1 SQVTM and CDR2 ANQGSEA. This CDR3 region has 12 residues. The CDR3 protein is CSVEEGASPLHF. In DNA form, the CDR3 reads TGCAGCGTTGAAGAGGGGGCCTCACCCCTCCACTTT.

The V and J genes are TRBV7-4 and TRBJ1-2; D remains unclear. V lost 3 bases, J lost 2 bases, and 4 bases lay in between. The germline V gene encodes CDR1 SGHVT and CDR2 SQSDAQ. The CDR3 has 12 residues. The CDR3 DNA reads TGTGCCAGCAGCTTCCAAAACTATGGCTACACCTTC. Its translation is CASSFQNYGYTF.